This record looks at one T cell receptor beta chain sequence and its context. Antigen: not known. Trimming shortened V by 0 bases and J by 3 bases, and 3 bases separated the two germline ends. Germline assignment: CDR1 KGHDR and CDR2 SFDVKD. This CDR3 contains 13 residues. This specimen belongs to a study of T cell responses to AZD1222 COVID-19 vaccine. General study findings and limits: Reports say nearly half of spike-specific TCRs go after unmutated variant regions.

Only in-frame clones appear in the TCRdb table, and some are missing; sequencing was by immunoSEQ multiplex PCR. The sample consists of fewer than 200,000 clones, approximately 90% of them appearing once. The J gene is TRBJ2-3, the V gene TRBV24-1; D not certain. This sequence originates from an adult who received the MenACWY meningococcal vaccine as a control. This sample comprised peripheral blood, obtained 28 days after the second dose of the MenACWY control vaccine. This chain's CDR3 is CATSDLWTDTQYF. CDR3 DNA: TGTGCCACCAGTGATTTGTGGACAGATACGCAGTATTTT.